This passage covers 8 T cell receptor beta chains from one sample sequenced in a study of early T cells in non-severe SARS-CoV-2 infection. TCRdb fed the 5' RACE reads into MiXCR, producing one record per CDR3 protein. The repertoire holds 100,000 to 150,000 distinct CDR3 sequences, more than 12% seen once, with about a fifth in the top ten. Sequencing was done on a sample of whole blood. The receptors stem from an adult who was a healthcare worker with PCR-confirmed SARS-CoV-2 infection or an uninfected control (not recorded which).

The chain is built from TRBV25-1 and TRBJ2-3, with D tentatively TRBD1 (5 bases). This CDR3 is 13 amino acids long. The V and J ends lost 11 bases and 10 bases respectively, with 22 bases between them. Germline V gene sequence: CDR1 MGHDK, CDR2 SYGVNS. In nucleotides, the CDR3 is TGTGCCTCCAGGGCACAGGCTGAAATTTCGCAGTATTTT. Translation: CASRAQAEISQYF.

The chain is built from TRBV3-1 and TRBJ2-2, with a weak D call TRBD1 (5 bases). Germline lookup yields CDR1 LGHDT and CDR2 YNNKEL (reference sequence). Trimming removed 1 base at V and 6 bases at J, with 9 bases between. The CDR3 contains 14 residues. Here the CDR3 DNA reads TGTGCCAGCAGCCAAGTTCAGGGTCCCGGGGAGCTGTTTTTT. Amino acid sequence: CASSQVQGPGELFF.

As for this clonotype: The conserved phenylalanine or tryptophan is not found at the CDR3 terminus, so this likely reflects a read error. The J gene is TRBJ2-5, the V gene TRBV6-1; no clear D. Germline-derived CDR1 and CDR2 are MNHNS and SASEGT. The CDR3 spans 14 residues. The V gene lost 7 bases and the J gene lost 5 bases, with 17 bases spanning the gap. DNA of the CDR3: TGTGCCAGCATGGGAAATATGGCAGTGGAGACCCAGTACATC. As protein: CASMGNMAVETQYI.

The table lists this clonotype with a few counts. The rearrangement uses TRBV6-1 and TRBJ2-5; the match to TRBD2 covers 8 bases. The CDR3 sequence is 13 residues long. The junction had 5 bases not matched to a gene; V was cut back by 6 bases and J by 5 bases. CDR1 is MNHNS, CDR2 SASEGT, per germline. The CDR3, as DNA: TGTGCCAGCAGGGCGACTAGCGAGGAGACCCAGTACTTC. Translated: CASRATSEETQYF.

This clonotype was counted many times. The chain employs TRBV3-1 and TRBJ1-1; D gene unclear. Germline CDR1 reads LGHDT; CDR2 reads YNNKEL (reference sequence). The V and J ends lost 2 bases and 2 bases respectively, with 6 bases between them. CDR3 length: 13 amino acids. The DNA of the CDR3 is TGTGCCAGCAGCCAAAAAGGCAACACTGAAGCTTTCTTT. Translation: CASSQKGNTEAFF.

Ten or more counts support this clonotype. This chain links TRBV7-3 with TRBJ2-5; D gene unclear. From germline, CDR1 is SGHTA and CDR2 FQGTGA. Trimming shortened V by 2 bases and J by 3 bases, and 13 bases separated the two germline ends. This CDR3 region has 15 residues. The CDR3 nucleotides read TGTGCCAGCAGCTTACTAGGGTCCAGCGAAGAGACCCAGTACTTC. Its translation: CASSLLGSSEETQYF.

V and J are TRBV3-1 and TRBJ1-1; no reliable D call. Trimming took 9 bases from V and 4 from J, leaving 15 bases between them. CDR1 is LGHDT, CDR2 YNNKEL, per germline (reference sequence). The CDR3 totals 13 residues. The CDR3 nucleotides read TGTGCCAGTGAACCCGGATCGGGCACTGAAGCTTTCTTT. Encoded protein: CASEPGSGTEAFF.

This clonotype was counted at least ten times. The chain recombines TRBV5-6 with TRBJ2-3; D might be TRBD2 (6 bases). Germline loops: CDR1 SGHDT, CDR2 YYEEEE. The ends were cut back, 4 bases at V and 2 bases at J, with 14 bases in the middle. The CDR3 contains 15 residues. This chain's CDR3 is CASSPDYTNTDTQYF. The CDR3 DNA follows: TGTGCCAGCAGCCCGGACTATACCAACACAGATACGCAGTATTTT.